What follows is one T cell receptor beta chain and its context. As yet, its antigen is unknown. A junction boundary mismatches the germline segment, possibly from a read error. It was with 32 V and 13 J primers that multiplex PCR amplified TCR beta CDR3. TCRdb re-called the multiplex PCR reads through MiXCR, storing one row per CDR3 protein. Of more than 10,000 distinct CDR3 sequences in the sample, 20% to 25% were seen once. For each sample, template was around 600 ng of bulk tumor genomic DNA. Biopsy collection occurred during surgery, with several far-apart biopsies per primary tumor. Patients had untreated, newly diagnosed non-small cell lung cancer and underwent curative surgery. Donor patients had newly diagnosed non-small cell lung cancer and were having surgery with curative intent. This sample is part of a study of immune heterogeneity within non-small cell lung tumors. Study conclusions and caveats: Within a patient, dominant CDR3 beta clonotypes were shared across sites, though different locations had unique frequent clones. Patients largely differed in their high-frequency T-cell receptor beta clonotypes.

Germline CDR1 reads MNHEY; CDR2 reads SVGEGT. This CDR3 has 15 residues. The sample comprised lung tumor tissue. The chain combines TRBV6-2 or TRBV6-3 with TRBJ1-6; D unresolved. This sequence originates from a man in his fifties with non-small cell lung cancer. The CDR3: CASRGWECYNSPLQF. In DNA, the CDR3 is TGTGCCAGCAGAGGGTGGGAGTGCTATAATTCACCCCTGCAGTTT.